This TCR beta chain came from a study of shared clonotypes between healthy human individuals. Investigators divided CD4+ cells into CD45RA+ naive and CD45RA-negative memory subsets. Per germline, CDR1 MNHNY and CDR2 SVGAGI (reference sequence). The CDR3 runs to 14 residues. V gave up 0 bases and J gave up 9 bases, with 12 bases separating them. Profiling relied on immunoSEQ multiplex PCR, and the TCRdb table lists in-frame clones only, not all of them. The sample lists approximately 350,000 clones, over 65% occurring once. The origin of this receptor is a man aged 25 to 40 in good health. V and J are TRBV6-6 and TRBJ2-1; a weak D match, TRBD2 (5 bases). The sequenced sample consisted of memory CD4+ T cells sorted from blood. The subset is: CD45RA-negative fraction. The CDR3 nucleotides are TGTGCCAGCAGTTACTCAACCGAGGGTATTGAGCAGTTCTTC. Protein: CASSYSTEGIEQFF.